Reported below is one T cell receptor beta chain. This CDR3 is built from 16 residues. Trimming removed 2 bases from V and 2 bases from J, with 14 bases in between. Germline loops: CDR1 SGHAT, CDR2 FQNNGV. These data come from a study of blood T cell repertoires in COVID-19. Repertoires were generated with immunoSEQ multiplex PCR, while TCRdb's copy carries only in-frame clones and drops some. The top ten clones hold 4% to 5.5% of a sample with approximately 97,000 clones, about 84% of them seen once. This TCR came from a man in his sixties with acute or convalescent COVID-19. The chain couples TRBV11-2 to TRBJ2-3; perhaps TRBD2 as D (5 bases). Source material: peripheral blood. CDR3 bases: TGTGCCAGCAGCTTATGGGCGGGCGGGTCCACAGATACGCAGTATTTT. This translates into CASSLWAGGSTDTQYF.